The TCR beta chain under discussion was sequenced for a study of cytomegalovirus exposure and HLA in healthy donors. Points on this clone: The antigen remains undetermined.

PCR employed 60 Vbeta and 13 Jbeta primers. Profiled with immunoSEQ multiplex PCR; TCRdb holds only in-frame clones, not every one. The data show 100,000 to 150,000 clones, roughly two thirds seen once. Germline lookup yields CDR1 SGHRS and CDR2 YFSETQ. Trimming left V 7 bases short and J 0 bases short, with 15 bases between. The CDR3 is 15 amino acids. General study results and limits: In a later analysis, TCR beta V- and J-gene trimming showed a link to a missense DCLRE1C variant.

The sequence was collected from a man aged 25-40 years in good health and CMV-seropositive. The V and J genes are TRBV5-1 and TRBJ2-3, with D unresolved. Sequencing was performed on PBMCs. In DNA form, the CDR3 reads TGCGCCAGCGTATCCGGATTGACTAGCACAGATACGCAGTATTTT. Amino acid sequence: CASVSGLTSTDTQYF.